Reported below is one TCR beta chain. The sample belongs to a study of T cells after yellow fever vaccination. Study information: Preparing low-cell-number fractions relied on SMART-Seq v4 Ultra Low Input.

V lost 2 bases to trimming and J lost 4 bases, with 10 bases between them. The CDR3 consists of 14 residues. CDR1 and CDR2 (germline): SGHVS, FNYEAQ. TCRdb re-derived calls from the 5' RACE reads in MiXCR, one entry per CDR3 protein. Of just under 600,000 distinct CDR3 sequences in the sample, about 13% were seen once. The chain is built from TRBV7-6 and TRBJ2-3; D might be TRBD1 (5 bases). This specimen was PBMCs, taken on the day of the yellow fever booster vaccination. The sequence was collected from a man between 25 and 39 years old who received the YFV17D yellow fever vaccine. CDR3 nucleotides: TGTGCCAGCAGCTTACAGTGGGGCCCAGATACGCAGTATTTT. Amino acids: CASSLQWGPDTQYF.